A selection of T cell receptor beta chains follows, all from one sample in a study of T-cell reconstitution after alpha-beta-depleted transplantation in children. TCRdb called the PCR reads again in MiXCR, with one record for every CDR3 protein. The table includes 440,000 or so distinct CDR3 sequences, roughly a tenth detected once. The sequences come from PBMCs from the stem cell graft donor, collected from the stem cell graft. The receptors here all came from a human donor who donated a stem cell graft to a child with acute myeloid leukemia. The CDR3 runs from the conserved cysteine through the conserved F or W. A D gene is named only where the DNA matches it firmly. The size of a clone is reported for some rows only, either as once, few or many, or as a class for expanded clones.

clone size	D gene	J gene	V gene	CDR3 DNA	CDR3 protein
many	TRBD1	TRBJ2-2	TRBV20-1	TGCAGTGCTGGTACAGCCACAGGGGGCAGCGGGGAGCTGTTTTTT	CSAGTATGGSGELFF
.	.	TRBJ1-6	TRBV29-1	TGCAGCGTTTCCATAGGGGGGGGTGATTCACCCCTCCACTTT	CSVSIGGGDSPLHF
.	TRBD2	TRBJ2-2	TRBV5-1	TGCGCCAGCAGCTTGGATGGACTAGGGGAGAACACCGGGGAGCTGTTTTTT	CASSLDGLGENTGELFF
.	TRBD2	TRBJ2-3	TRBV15	TGTGCCACCAGCAGAGTGTCCCTAGCGGGAGGTACAGATACGCAGTATTTT	CATSRVSLAGGTDTQYF
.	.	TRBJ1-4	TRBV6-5	TGTGCCAGCCGTTACTACTCGGGGGGCGGAGAAAAACTGTTTTTT	CASRYYSGGGEKLFF
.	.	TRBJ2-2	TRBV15	TGTGCCACCAGCAGAGTCCGGTCTAGCGAGACCGGGGAGCTGTTTTTT	CATSRVRSSETGELFF
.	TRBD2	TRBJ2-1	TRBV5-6	TGTGCCAGCAGCCCCCTAGGGACTAGCGGGGACCGGGTGCAGTTCTTC	CASSPLGTSGDRVQFF
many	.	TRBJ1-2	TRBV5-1	TGCGCCAGCAGCTTGGACACCTACTATGGCTACACCTTC	CASSLDTYYGYTF
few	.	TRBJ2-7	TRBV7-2	TGTGCCAGCAGCTTATGGCCTTACGAGCAGTACTTC	CASSLWPYEQYF
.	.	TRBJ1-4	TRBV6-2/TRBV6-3	TGTGCCAGCAGGCCTATTGGTGGGACTTCTCGCTTGATGACTAATGAAAAACTGTTTTTT	CASRPIGGTSRLMTNEKLFF
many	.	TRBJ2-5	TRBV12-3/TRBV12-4	TGTGCCAGCAGTTTTGGAGGTAAAGAGACCCAGTACTTC	CASSFGGKETQYF
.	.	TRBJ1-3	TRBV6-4	TGTGCCAGCAACGTTGGGGAATGCTCTGGAAACACCATATATTTT	CASNVGECSGNTIYF
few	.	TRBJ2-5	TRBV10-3	TGTGCCATCAGTGTTCGGGGCCAAGAGACCCAGTACTTC	CAISVRGQETQYF
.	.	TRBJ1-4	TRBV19	TGTGCCAGTAGTATCTTTGGACTTAATGAAAAACTGTTTTTT	CASSIFGLNEKLFF
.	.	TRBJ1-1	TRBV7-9	TGTGCCAGCAGCTTGGGGGCGGGGGGCGGTACTGAAGCTTTCTTT	CASSLGAGGGTEAFF
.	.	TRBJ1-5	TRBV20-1	TGCAGTGCTAGAAGACCTACCGGGACAAGCGATAGCAATCAGCCCCAGCATTTT	CSARRPTGTSDSNQPQHF
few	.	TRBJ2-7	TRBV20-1	TGCAGTGCTAGGACGGACCGGGTCTACGAGCAGTACTTC	CSARTDRVYEQYF
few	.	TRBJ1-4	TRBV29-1	TGCAGCGTTGCGGGCCCTCCCGATAATGAAAAACTGTTTTTT	CSVAGPPDNEKLFF
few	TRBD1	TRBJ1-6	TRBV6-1	TGTGCCAGCAGTCCCGAGGGGACAGGGAGTTCACCCCTCCACTTT	CASSPEGTGSSPLHF
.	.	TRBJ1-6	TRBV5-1	TGCGCCAGCAGGCCCGGCCAGGTCAATTCACCCCTCCACTTT	CASRPGQVNSPLHF
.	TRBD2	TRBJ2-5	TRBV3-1	TGTGCCAGCAGCCGTCGAGCGGGAGCAGGAAGAGAGACCCAGTACTTC	CASSRRAGAGRETQYF
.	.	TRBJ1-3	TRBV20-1	TGCAGTGCAATTCCAAGGCCTAACTCTGGAAACACCATATATTTT	CSAIPRPNSGNTIYF
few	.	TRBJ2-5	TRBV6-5	TGTGCCAGCAGTTACTCGAGTATCTCTTTTGAAACCCAGTACTTC	CASSYSSISFETQYF
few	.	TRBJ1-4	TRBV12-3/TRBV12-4	TGTGCCAGCAGTTTCCAGGGTCGTGGGGAAGAAAAACTGTTTTTT	CASSFQGRGEEKLFF
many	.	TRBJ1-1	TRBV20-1	TGCAGTGCCTCCTCCGGCACTGAAGCTTTCTTT	CSASSGTEAFF
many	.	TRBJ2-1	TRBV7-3	TGTGCCAGCAGCTTCGTAGCGGTCAATGAGCAGTTCTTC	CASSFVAVNEQFF
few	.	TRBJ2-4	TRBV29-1	TGCAGCGTTGTAACTGGGGCGTCCAAAAACATTCAGTACTTC	CSVVTGASKNIQYF
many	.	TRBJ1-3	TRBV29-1	TGCAGCGTTTCAGGGGGAAACACCATATATTTT	CSVSGGNTIYF
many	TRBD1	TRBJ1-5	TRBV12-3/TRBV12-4	TGTGCCAGCAGTCCCGGGACAGTAAATCAGCCCCAGCATTTT	CASSPGTVNQPQHF
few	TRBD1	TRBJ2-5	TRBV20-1	TGCAGTGAGCGGGACAGGGGCTATGAGACCCAGTACTTC	CSERDRGYETQYF
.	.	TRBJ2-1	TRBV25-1	TGTGCCAGCAGTGAATCGTTATTCGGGAACGGTCGGCTTCAGGTTGATTCCTACGAGCAGTTCTTC	CASSESLFGNGRLQVDSYEQFF
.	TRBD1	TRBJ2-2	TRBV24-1	TGTGCCACCGAAGGGACAGGGGATCCCGGGGAGCTGTTTTTT	CATEGTGDPGELFF
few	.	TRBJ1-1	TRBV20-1	TGCAGTGCTAGAGCCTTCCGGGACGGGGGCACTGAAGCTTTCTTT	CSARAFRDGGTEAFF
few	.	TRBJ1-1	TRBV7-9	TGTGCCAGCAGCTTAGGAGGGGCCAGGTTCACTGAAGCTTTCTTT	CASSLGGARFTEAFF
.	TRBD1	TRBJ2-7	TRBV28	TGTGCCAGCAGTACCGACAGGGGGGTCCTCTACGAGCAGTACTTC	CASSTDRGVLYEQYF
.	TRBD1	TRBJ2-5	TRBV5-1	TGCGCCAGCAGCTCCGCACAGGGGCCGCAAGAGACCCAGTACTTC	CASSSAQGPQETQYF
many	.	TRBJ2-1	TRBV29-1	TGCAGCGTTAGGACTTACAATGAGCAGTTCTTC	CSVRTYNEQFF
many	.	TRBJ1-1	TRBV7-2	TGTGCCAGCAGCTTAGGACCGGTCTCCGAAGCTTTCTTT	CASSLGPVSEAFF
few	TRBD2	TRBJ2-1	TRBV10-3	TGTGCCATCAGTGCCCCGACTAGCGGGGCAAGGAATGAGCAGTTCTTC	CAISAPTSGARNEQFF
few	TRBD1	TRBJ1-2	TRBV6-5	TGTGCCAGCAGTTACCTTAGTGGACAGGGGGTAGGTGACTATGGCTACACCTTC	CASSYLSGQGVGDYGYTF
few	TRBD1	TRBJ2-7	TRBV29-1	TGCAGCGTCAGGACAGGGTACAACGAGCAGTACTTC	CSVRTGYNEQYF
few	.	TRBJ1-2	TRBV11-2	TGTGCCAGCAGCTTAGTATCCCCCTCGAGGAATGGCTACACCTTC	CASSLVSPSRNGYTF
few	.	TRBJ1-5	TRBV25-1	TGTGCCAGCAGTGACCTGAATCAGCCCCAGCATTTT	CASSDLNQPQHF
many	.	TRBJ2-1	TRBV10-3	TGTGCCATCAGTGAGATTGATTTTTCCTACAATGAGCAGTTCTTC	CAISEIDFSYNEQFF
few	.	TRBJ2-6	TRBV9	TGTGCCAGCAGTCTTTTAGTCCACTCTGGGGCCAACGTCCTGACTTTC	CASSLLVHSGANVLTF
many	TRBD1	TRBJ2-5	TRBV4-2	TGTGCCAGCAGCCAAGCGACAGGGGAGACCGAGACCCAGTACTTC	CASSQATGETETQYF
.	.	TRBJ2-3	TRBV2	TGTGCCAGTGAGGGGAGGGGGGGCTATGGAGATACGCAGTATTTT	CASEGRGGYGDTQYF
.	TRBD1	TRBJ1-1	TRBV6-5	TGTGCCAGCAGTTACGTCCAGGGGGCGGCCACTGAAGCTTTCTTT	CASSYVQGAATEAFF
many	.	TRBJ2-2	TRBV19	TGTGCCAGTAGGGCTGGGGAGCTGTTTTTT	CASRAGELFF
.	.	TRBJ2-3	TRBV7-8	TGTGCCAGCAGCTTCCTCCAGGGAGGTCTTGCAGATACGCAGTATTTT	CASSFLQGGLADTQYF
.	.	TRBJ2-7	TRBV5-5	TGTGCCAGCAGCTACTCCCCAGACAGCCCCTACGAGCAGTACTTC	CASSYSPDSPYEQYF
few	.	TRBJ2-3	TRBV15	TGTGCCACCAGCGGCCGGCGGGACGACCTCACAGATACGCAGTATTTT	CATSGRRDDLTDTQYF
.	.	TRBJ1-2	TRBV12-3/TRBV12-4	TGTGCCAGCAGTTCGCAGGGGTTCGCCTATGGCTACACCTTC	CASSSQGFAYGYTF
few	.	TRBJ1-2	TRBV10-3	TGTGCCATCAGTGAGCCCCCGAAGCCGTCCCCCTATGGCTACACCTTC	CAISEPPKPSPYGYTF